The next 9 T cell receptor beta chains were all read from a single sample in a study of blood T cells in healthy people across ages. A second about 7 to 12 cycle PCR used barcoded and J-beta primers. Using its own MiXCR run on the 5' RACE reads, TCRdb lists one record per CDR3 protein. The table shows about 640,000 distinct CDR3 sequences, with 58% occurring only once. Sequencing used blood. These receptors were collected from a man in his 60s in good health.

The CDR3 DNA is TGTGCCAGCAGCTTAGCGCCGTTGAACACTGAAGCTTTCTTT. Translating gives CASSLAPLNTEAFF. The rearrangement joins TRBV7-9 to TRBJ1-1; D gene uncertain. This CDR3 comprises 14 residues. CDR1 is SEHNR and CDR2 is FQNEAQ in the germline V gene (reference sequence). With 0 bases removed from V and 0 bases from J, the gap between germline ends came to 5 bases.

CDR3 nucleotide sequence: TGTGCCAGCAGTTCCCTTACTAGCGGGGACGTGGAGACCCAGTACTTC. Its translation is CASSSLTSGDVETQYF. The rearrangement links TRBV6-7 to TRBJ2-5, with 10 bases matching TRBD2. TRBV6-7 is placed among ORFs of uncertain function. This CDR3 comprises 16 residues. J was trimmed by 5 bases and V by 4 bases; bases with no gene match: 10.

The J gene is TRBJ2-1, the V gene TRBV20-1; 7 nucleotides align to TRBD2. The J call may be faulty, since TRBJ2-7 better matches the DNA end. The CDR3 has 12 residues. Germline lookup yields CDR1 DFQATT and CDR2 SNEGSKA (reference sequence). CDR3 sequence (DNA): TGCAGTGCTAGCCGGGGGAGGGATGAGCAGTACTTC. Its translation is CSASRGRDEQYF.

The chain links TRBV11-2 to TRBJ2-1, with TRBD2 matching over 8 bases. Trimming took 5 bases from V and 12 from J; bases not matched to a gene: 18. Looked up from germline, CDR1 is SGHAT and CDR2 is FQNNGV. CDR3 size: 16 residues. The CDR3 protein is CASSPVAGQFMRGQFF. The DNA for the CDR3 is TGTGCCAGCAGCCCCGTAGCGGGGCAATTCATGAGGGGGCAGTTCTTC.

The V gene is TRBV9, the J gene TRBJ2-3, with D maybe TRBD1 (6 bases). The CDR3 is made up of 14 amino acids. From germline, CDR1 is SGDLS and CDR2 YYNGEE. The V and J ends lost 0 bases and 1 base respectively, with 6 bases between them. The CDR3 region is CASSVEGGTDTQYF. The CDR3, as DNA: TGTGCCAGCAGCGTAGAGGGGGGCACAGATACGCAGTATTTT.

This clonotype was seen a single time. The junction and the germline gene differ at one end; a read error may be behind it. The chain uses TRBV25-1 and TRBJ2-3, with TRBD1 as a possible D gene (6 bases). CDR1 MGHDK and CDR2 SYGVNS come from the germline V gene. The CDR3 totals 14 residues. CDR3 sequence reads: CAGSEAGARDTQYF. Here the CDR3 DNA reads TGTGCCGGCAGTGAGGCAGGGGCTAGGGATACGCAGTATTTT.

This sequence joins TRBV20-1 and TRBJ1-1; 8 bases agree with TRBD1. Trimming cost V 0 bases and J 8 bases; bases outside gene matches: 8. This CDR3 region has 14 residues. Germline loops: CDR1 DFQATT, CDR2 SNEGSKA (reference sequence). CDR3 sequence: CSAREMDRACEAFF. The DNA for the CDR3 is TGCAGTGCTAGAGAGATGGACAGGGCTTGCGAAGCTTTCTTT.

J is TRBJ2-7 and V is TRBV28; D perhaps matches TRBD1 (5 bases). CDR1 and CDR2 from the germline V gene are MDHEN and SYDVKM. This CDR3 region has 15 residues. Between the trimmed V and J ends, which lost 4 bases and 0 bases, there was a span of 13 bases. The chain's CDR3 is CASSSDSRSSYEQYF. The CDR3 region has the DNA TGTGCCAGCAGTTCCGACAGTCGAAGCTCCTACGAGCAGTACTTC.

The J gene is TRBJ1-1, the V gene TRBV7-9; 8 nucleotides align to TRBD1. The germline V gene encodes CDR1 SEHNR and CDR2 FQNEAQ (reference sequence). The CDR3 totals 16 residues. Germline trimming cut 5 bases from V and 0 bases from J; bases unmatched to any gene: 8. The CDR3 bases are TGTGCCAGCAGCCCTTCGACAGGGGCGGTGAACACTGAAGCTTTCTTT. As protein: CASSPSTGAVNTEAFF.